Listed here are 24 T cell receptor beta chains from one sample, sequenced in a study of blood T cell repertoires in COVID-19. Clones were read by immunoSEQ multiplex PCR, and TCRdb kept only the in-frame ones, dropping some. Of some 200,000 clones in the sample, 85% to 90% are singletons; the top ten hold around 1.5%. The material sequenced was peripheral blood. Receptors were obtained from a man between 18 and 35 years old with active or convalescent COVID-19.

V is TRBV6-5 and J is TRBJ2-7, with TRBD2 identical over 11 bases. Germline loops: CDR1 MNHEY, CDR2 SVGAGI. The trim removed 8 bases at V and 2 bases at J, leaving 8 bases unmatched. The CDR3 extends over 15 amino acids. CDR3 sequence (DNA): TGTGCCAGCGTCGGGTTACTAGCGGGGGCCTACGAGCAGTACTTC. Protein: CASVGLLAGAYEQYF.

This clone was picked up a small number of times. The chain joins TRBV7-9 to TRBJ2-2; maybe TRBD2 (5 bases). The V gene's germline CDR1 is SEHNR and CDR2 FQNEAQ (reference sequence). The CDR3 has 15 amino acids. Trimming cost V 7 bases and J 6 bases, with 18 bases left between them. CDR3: CASTLAGRTAGELFF. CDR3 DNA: TGTGCCAGCACCCTAGCTGGGAGAACCGCCGGGGAGCTGTTTTTT.

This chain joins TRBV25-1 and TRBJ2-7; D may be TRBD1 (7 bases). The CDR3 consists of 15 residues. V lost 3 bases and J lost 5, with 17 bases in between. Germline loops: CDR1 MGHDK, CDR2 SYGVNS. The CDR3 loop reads CASSDYRGGADEQYF. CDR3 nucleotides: TGTGCCAGCAGTGACTACAGGGGAGGTGCGGACGAGCAGTACTTC.

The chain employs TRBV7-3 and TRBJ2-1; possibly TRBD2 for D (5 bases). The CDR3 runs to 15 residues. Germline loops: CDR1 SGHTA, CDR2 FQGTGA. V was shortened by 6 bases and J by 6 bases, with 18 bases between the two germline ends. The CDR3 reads CASRLSGPLSNEQFF. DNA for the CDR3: TGTGCCAGCAGACTAAGCGGACCGTTATCCAATGAGCAGTTCTTC.

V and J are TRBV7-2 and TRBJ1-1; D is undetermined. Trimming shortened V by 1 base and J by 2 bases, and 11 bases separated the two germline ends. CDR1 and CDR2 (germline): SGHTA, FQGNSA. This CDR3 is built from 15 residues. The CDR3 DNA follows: TGTGCCAGCAGCTTAGGAGGTTGGCGAAACACTGAAGCTTTCTTT. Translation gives CASSLGGWRNTEAFF.

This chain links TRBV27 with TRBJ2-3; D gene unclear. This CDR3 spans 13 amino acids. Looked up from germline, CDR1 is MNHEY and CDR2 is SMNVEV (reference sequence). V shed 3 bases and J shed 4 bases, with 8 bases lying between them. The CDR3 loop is CASSFTVSDTQYF. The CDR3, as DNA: TGTGCCAGCAGTTTTACAGTGTCAGATACGCAGTATTTT.

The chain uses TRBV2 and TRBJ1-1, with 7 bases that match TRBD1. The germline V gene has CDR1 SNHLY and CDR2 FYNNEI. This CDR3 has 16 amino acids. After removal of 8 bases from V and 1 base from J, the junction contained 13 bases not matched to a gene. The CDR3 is CASQAFPGTANTEAFF. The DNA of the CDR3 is TGTGCCAGCCAAGCTTTCCCCGGGACAGCGAACACTGAAGCTTTCTTT. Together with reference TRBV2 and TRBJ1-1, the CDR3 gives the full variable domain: EPEVTQTPSHQVTQMGQEVILRCVPISNHLYFYWYRQILGQKVEFLVSFYNNEISEKSEIFDDQFSVERPDGSNFTLKIRSTKLEDSAMYFCASQAFPGTANTEAFFGQGTRLTVV.

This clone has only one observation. The CDR3 nucleotides are TGTGCCAGCAGTTTATCGAGTCCATTCGGTGGAAACACCATATATTTT. Residues: CASSLSSPFGGNTIYF. This sequence joins TRBV27 and TRBJ1-3; no reliable D call. Trimming left V 0 bases short and J 3 bases short, with 12 bases between. The CDR3 extends over 16 amino acids. Germline V gene lookup returns CDR1 MNHEY and CDR2 SMNVEV (reference sequence).

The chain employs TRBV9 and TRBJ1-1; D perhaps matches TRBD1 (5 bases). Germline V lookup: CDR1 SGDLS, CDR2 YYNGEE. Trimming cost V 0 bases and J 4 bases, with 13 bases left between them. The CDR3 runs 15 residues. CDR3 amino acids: CASSVAPRAGTEAFF. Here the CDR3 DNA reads TGTGCCAGCAGCGTAGCTCCCAGGGCCGGCACTGAAGCTTTCTTT.

In DNA, the CDR3 is TGTGCCAGCAGCTTTACAGGGGGGGATGAAGCTTTCTTT. Its protein product is CASSFTGGDEAFF. J is TRBJ1-1 and V is TRBV7-9, with 8 bases matching TRBD1. The CDR3 has 13 residues. The junction had 4 bases not matched to a gene; V was cut back by 3 bases and J by 7 bases. Germline V CDR1 and CDR2: SEHNR, FQNEAQ (reference sequence).

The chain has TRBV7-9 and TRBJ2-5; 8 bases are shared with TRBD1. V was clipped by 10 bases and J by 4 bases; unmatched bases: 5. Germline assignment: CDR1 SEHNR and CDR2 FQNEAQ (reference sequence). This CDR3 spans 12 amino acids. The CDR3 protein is CATDRDGETQYF. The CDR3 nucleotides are TGTGCCACGGACAGGGACGGAGAGACCCAGTACTTC.

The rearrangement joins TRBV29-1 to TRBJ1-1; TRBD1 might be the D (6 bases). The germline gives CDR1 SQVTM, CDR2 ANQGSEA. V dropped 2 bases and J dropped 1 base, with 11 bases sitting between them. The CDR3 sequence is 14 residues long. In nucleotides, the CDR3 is TGCAGCGTTGAAAAGGGGGGGCCGAACACTGAAGCTTTCTTT. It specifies CSVEKGGPNTEAFF.

CDR3 region: CASSPRRGAEAFF. The DNA of the CDR3 is TGTGCCAGCAGTCCACGTAGGGGCGCTGAAGCTTTCTTT. V is TRBV7-9 and J is TRBJ1-1, with D tentatively TRBD1 (5 bases). The CDR3 has 13 residues. Between the trimmed V and J ends, which lost 6 bases and 6 bases, there was a span of 14 bases. In germline, CDR1 is SEHNR, CDR2 FQNEAQ (reference sequence).

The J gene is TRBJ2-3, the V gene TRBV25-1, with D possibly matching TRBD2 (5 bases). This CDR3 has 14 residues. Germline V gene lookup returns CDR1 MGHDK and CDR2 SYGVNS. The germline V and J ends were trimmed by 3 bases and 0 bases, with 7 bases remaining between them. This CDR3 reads CASSEDLSTDTQYF. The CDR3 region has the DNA TGTGCCAGCAGTGAGGACTTAAGCACAGATACGCAGTATTTT.

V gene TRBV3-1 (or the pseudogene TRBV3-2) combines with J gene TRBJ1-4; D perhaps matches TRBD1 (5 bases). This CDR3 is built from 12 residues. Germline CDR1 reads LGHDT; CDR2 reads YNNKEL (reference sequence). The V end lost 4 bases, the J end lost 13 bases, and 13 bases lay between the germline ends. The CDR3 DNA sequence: TGTGCCAGCAGCCCCAGACCGGGGGGACTGTTTTTT. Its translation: CASSPRPGGLFF.

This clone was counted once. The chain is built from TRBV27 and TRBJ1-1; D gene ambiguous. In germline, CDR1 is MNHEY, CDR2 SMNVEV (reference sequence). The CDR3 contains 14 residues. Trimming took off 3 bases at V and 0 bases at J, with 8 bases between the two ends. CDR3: CASSFAQMNTEAFF. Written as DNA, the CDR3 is TGTGCCAGCAGTTTCGCCCAGATGAACACTGAAGCTTTCTTT.

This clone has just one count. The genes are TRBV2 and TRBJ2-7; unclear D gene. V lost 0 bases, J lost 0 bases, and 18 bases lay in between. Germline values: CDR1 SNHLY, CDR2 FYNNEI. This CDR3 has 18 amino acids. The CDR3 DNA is TGTGCCAGCAGTGAAGCTCCATTCGTCGGCGGAACCTCCTACGAGCAGTACTTC. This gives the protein CASSEAPFVGGTSYEQYF.

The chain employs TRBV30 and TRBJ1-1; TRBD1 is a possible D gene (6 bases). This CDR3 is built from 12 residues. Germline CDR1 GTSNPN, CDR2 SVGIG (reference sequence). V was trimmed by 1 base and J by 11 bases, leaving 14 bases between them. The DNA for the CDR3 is TGTGCCTGGAGTGACCCCACAGGGCGGGCTTTCTTT. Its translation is CAWSDPTGRAFF. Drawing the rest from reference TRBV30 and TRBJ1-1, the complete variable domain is SQTIHQWPATLVQPVGSPLSLECTVEGTSNPNLYWYRQAAGRGLQLLFYSVGIGQISSEVPQNLSASRPQDRQFILSSKKLLLSDSGFYLCAWSDPTGRAFFGQGTRLTVV.

The CDR3 protein is CASSLDSKREQYF. Written as DNA, the CDR3 is TGTGCCAGCAGCTTAGATTCTAAGCGCGAGCAGTACTTC. The chain combines TRBV7-2 with TRBJ2-7; D not resolved. The CDR3 is 13 amino acids. Trimming took off 1 base at V and 6 bases at J, with 10 bases between the two ends. CDR1 is SGHTA and CDR2 is FQGNSA in the germline V gene.

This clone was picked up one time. The CDR3 here is CASSQGSGELSYEQYF. In DNA form, the CDR3 reads TGTGCCAGCAGCCAAGGGTCGGGAGAGCTGTCCTACGAGCAGTACTTC. The J gene is TRBJ2-7, the V gene TRBV3-1 (or the pseudogene TRBV3-2); possibly TRBD2 for D (6 bases). Germline loops: CDR1 LGHDT, CDR2 YNNKEL (reference sequence). V was clipped by 1 base and J by 1 base, with 14 bases between them. CDR3 length equals 16 residues.

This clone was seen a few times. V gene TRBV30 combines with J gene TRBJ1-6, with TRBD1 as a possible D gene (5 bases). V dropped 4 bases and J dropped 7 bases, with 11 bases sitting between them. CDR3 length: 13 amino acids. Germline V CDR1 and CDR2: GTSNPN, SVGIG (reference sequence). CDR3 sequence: CAWMGPRNSPLHF. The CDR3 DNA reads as TGTGCCTGGATGGGGCCCCGAAATTCACCCCTCCACTTT.

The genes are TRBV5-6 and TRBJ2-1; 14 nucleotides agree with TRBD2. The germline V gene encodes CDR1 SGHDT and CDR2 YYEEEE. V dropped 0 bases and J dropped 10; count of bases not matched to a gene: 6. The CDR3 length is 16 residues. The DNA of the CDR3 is TGTGCCAGCAGCTTGGCGGGACTAGCGGGAGCCCGGGAGCAGTTCTTC. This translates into CASSLAGLAGAREQFF.

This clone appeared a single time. CDR3 DNA sequence: TGTGCCAGCAGCCATCCCAAGGGGCCGTCTGGAAACACCATATATTTT. This gives the protein CASSHPKGPSGNTIYF. The chain joins TRBV4-2 to TRBJ1-3; D may be TRBD1 (5 bases). Per germline, CDR1 LGHNA and CDR2 YNFKEQ. Trimming shortened V by 3 bases and J by 1 base, and 13 bases separated the two germline ends. The CDR3 length is 16 residues.

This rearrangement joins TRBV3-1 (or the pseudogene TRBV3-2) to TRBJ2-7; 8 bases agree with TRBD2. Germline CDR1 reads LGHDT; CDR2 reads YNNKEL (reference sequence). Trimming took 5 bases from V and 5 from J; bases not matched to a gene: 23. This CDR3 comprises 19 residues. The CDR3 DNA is TGTGCCAGCAGCGAAAGCGTGGGGCCAACGGGAGGGCCGAAAGACGAGCAGTACTTC. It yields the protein CASSESVGPTGGPKDEQYF.